The sample holds a few counts of the clone carrying this T cell receptor (beta chain). Its specificity is not known. In TCRdb, the reads were re-called with MiXCR into one record per CDR3 protein. The sample yields approximately 590,000 distinct CDR3 sequences, around two fifths seen once. V lost 4 bases, J lost 3 bases, and 12 bases lay in between. Germline CDR1 is SGHTA and CDR2 is FQGNSA. This CDR3 is 14 amino acids long. The data stem from a study of T cell repertoires in cytomegalovirus infection. Study at large: Indications of both CMV infection and matching HLA type were provided by public TCR beta signatures. Study-wide findings and caveats: Within the response measured ex vivo, HLA-C-restricted CMV-specific TCR beta clonotypes were dominant.

This specimen was cultured PBMCs, taken from culture after CMV antigen stimulation. This rearrangement joins TRBV7-2 to TRBJ1-1; weak D call: TRBD1 (5 bases). This receptor was taken from a human donor in good health (CMV status not recorded). Some clones in this sample may be carry-over from other donors' samples. The CDR3: CASSSTASHTEAFF. In DNA form, the CDR3 reads TGTGCCAGCAGCTCGACAGCCTCACACACTGAAGCTTTCTTT.